What follows are 23 T cell receptor beta chains derived from one specimen sequenced in a study of T-cell reconstitution after alpha-beta-depleted transplantation in children. Preparing the TCRbeta library involved the use of unique molecular identifiers. Using its own MiXCR run on the PCR reads, TCRdb lists one record per CDR3 protein. This sample carries approximately 110,000 distinct CDR3 sequences, 10% of them seen once, and the ten largest clones take under 40%. The specimen was PBMCs, collected before TCRalphabeta/CD19-depleted stem cell transplant. The receptors shown here come from a boy aged 2 to 10 with acute lymphoblastic leukemia, due to receive a stem cell transplant.

The chain is built from TRBV7-2 and TRBJ2-3; D remains unclear. The CDR3 is 17 amino acids. CDR1 and CDR2 from the germline V gene are SGHTA and FQGNSA. The V end was cut by 1 base, the J end by 6 bases, with 20 bases between. The CDR3 protein is CASSLDAPPTPGDTQYF. The CDR3 DNA reads TGTGCCAGCAGCTTAGACGCGCCACCCACACCCGGGGATACGCAGTATTTT.

This clonotype was found many times. V usage is TRBV29-1 and J usage is TRBJ2-7; 7 bases map to TRBD2. The germline V gene encodes CDR1 SQVTM and CDR2 ANQGSEA. The CDR3 is 12 residues long. V shed 4 bases and J 0 bases; nucleotides not matched to a gene: 0. The CDR3, as DNA: TGCAGCGTTGGCGGGAGCTCCTACGAGCAGTACTTC. Protein product: CSVGGSSYEQYF.

The rearrangement links TRBV18 to TRBJ2-7; TRBD2 is a possible D gene (6 bases). Deletions cut 2 bases from V and 0 bases from J, with 11 bases between. CDR3 size: 15 residues. The germline V gene has CDR1 KGHSH and CDR2 LQKENI. The DNA for the CDR3 is TGTGCCAGCTCACCAGTCGGGACTGGCTCCTACGAGCAGTACTTC. Translated, it gives CASSPVGTGSYEQYF.

This clonotype was observed a handful of times. This chain links TRBV27 with TRBJ2-2; either TRBD1 or TRBD2 may fit D (5 bases each). Germline V gives CDR1 MNHEY, CDR2 SMNVEV (reference sequence). The CDR3 covers 13 residues. Trimming shortened V by 5 bases and J by 3 bases, and 7 bases separated the two germline ends. The CDR3 nucleotides are TGTGCCAGCAGTCCGGGGCACACCGGGGAGCTGTTTTTT. Translating gives CASSPGHTGELFF.

This chain uses TRBV20-1 with TRBJ2-2; the match to TRBD2 covers 7 bases. The junction had 10 bases not matched to a gene; V was cut back by 0 bases and J by 0 bases. CDR1 DFQATT and CDR2 SNEGSKA come from the germline V gene (reference sequence). CDR3 size: 18 residues. CDR3 sequence reads: CSARDAGRSPTNTGELFF. The CDR3 DNA is TGCAGTGCTAGAGATGCCGGGAGGTCACCTACGAACACCGGGGAGCTGTTTTTT.

This clonotype was seen repeatedly, ten times or more. V is TRBV20-1 and J is TRBJ2-7; perhaps TRBD1 as D (6 bases). CDR1 and CDR2 (germline): DFQATT, SNEGSKA (reference sequence). The CDR3 spans 12 residues. V dropped 3 bases and J dropped 3 bases, with 9 bases sitting between them. The CDR3 loop is CSARDRIYEQYF. DNA of the CDR3: TGCAGTGCTAGGGACAGAATCTACGAGCAGTACTTC.

Ten or more counts support this clonotype. The chain is built from TRBV29-1 and TRBJ2-1; 8 bases are a match to TRBD2. The germline CDR1 and CDR2 sequences are SQVTM and ANQGSEA. CDR3 length equals 14 residues. V lost 6 bases to trimming and J lost 5 bases; unmatched junction nucleotides: 9. CDR3 loop: CSVLRREAHNEQFF. CDR3 nucleotides: TGCAGCGTGCTGAGGCGGGAGGCTCACAATGAGCAGTTCTTC.

The chain carries TRBV11-3 and TRBJ2-5; D is uncertain. V lost 5 bases to trimming and J lost 4 bases, with 11 bases between them. The length of the CDR3 is 13 residues. Germline V gene lookup returns CDR1 SGHNT and CDR2 YENEEA. The CDR3 nucleotides read TGTGCCAGCAGCCAAGGGCCGGGAGAGACCCAGTACTTC. Translation: CASSQGPGETQYF.

This clonotype was detected ten times or more. The CDR3 DNA follows: TGCAGTGCTAGGTTCCCAAGCGGGAGGATCCCCGAGCAGTACTTC. This translates into CSARFPSGRIPEQYF. The chain combines TRBV20-1 with TRBJ2-7, with 9 bases identical to TRBD2. V gave up 3 bases and J gave up 6 bases; unmatched junction bases: 12. Germline lookup yields CDR1 DFQATT and CDR2 SNEGSKA (reference sequence). The CDR3 contains 15 residues.

This clonotype was counted ten times or more. The V call is TRBV2, the J call TRBJ2-1; D is possibly TRBD2 (5 bases). Germline V lookup: CDR1 SNHLY, CDR2 FYNNEI. The CDR3 extends over 16 amino acids. V was clipped by 1 base and J by 7 bases, with 17 bases between them. The CDR3 loop is CASSEGVRESRNEQFF. For the CDR3, the DNA is TGTGCCAGCAGTGAAGGTGTGAGGGAGTCGAGGAATGAGCAGTTCTTC. The full variable domain, rest sourced from reference TRBV2 and TRBJ2-1, is EPEVTQTPSHQVTQMGQEVILRCVPISNHLYFYWYRQILGQKVEFLVSFYNNEISEKSEIFDDQFSVERPDGSNFTLKIRSTKLEDSAMYFCASSEGVRESRNEQFFGPGTRLTVL.

This clonotype was counted only a few times. This sequence joins TRBV7-2 and TRBJ1-1, with D unresolved. Between the trimmed V and J ends, which lost 5 bases and 1 base, there was a span of 14 bases. This CDR3 has 15 amino acids. CDR1 SGHTA and CDR2 FQGNSA come from the germline V gene. The CDR3 reads CASSKRPGANTEAFF. The DNA for the CDR3 is TGTGCCAGCAGCAAACGGCCGGGTGCGAACACTGAAGCTTTCTTT.

The chain links TRBV6-5 to TRBJ2-5; TRBD2 might be the D (6 bases). Trimming pared 2 bases from V and 2 bases from J, leaving 9 bases between. The CDR3 has 14 residues. Germline loops: CDR1 MNHEY, CDR2 SVGAGI. The CDR3 region is CASSYQGGQETQYF. For the CDR3, the DNA is TGTGCCAGCAGTTACCAGGGAGGTCAAGAGACCCAGTACTTC.

The chain links TRBV9 to TRBJ2-3; D remains unclear. Germline CDR1 is SGDLS and CDR2 is YYNGEE. Trimming shortened V by 3 bases and J by 7 bases, and 15 bases separated the two germline ends. The CDR3 sequence is 14 residues long. In DNA form, the CDR3 reads TGTGCCAGCAGCGCTTTGGATGAGCGATATACGCAGTATTTT. Protein: CASSALDERYTQYF.

This clonotype was picked up a small number of times. The CDR3 region has the DNA TGTGCCAGCAGCTTAGATACTAGCGGCAAAAACATTCAGTACTTC. Amino acids: CASSLDTSGKNIQYF. The chain recombines TRBV7-8 with TRBJ2-4; the match to TRBD2 covers 8 bases. There are 15 residues in the CDR3. The V gene's germline CDR1 is SGHVS and CDR2 FQNEAQ. With 1 base clipped from V and 3 bases from J, the junction kept 2 bases outside the gene matches.

The chain combines TRBV15 with TRBJ1-2; D not resolved. The germline gives CDR1 LNHNV, CDR2 YYDKDF (reference sequence). The CDR3 totals 16 residues. Deletions cut 1 base from V and 4 bases from J, with 16 bases between. The CDR3 sequence: CATSRAGVLRTYGYTF. The CDR3 bases are TGTGCCACCAGCAGAGCAGGTGTACTGAGGACCTATGGCTACACCTTC.

This clonotype came up a few times. The chain carries TRBV2 and TRBJ2-1; 13 bases align to TRBD2. The CDR3 runs to 14 residues. The germline V gene encodes CDR1 SNHLY and CDR2 FYNNEI. The V and J ends lost 11 bases and 9 bases, in that order; junction bases with no gene match: 10. CDR3 protein: CARTGTSGIGEQFF. CDR3 coding DNA: TGTGCCCGAACCGGGACTAGCGGGATCGGTGAGCAGTTCTTC.

This rearrangement joins TRBV7-9 to TRBJ2-3, with 7 bases matching TRBD2. This CDR3 is 16 amino acids long. Germline CDR1 SEHNR, CDR2 FQNEAQ (reference sequence). J gave up 2 bases and V 5 bases, and 10 bases lay outside the gene matches. CDR3 protein: CASSPSLAAVTDTQYF. The CDR3 nucleotides are TGTGCCAGCAGCCCCTCTCTAGCGGCGGTCACAGATACGCAGTATTTT.

The sample holds many counts of this clonotype. The chain employs TRBV5-6 and TRBJ2-7; perhaps TRBD1 as D (5 bases). The CDR3 has 13 amino acids. V was shortened by 0 bases and J by 2 bases, with 6 bases between the two germline ends. Germline-derived CDR1 and CDR2 are SGHDT and YYEEEE. This chain's CDR3 is CASSLATAYEQYF. CDR3 nucleotide sequence: TGTGCCAGCAGCTTGGCGACAGCCTACGAGCAGTACTTC.

This clonotype was found many times. The chain is built from TRBV5-6 and TRBJ1-2, with D unclear. The CDR3 runs to 13 residues. Looked up from germline, CDR1 is SGHDT and CDR2 is YYEEEE. The germline V and J ends were trimmed by 4 bases and 2 bases, with 9 bases remaining between them. DNA of the CDR3: TGTGCCAGCAGCACAACCACGAACTATGGCTACACCTTC. The encoded protein is CASSTTTNYGYTF.

This clonotype was seen a handful of times. V is TRBV6-2 or TRBV6-3 and J is TRBJ2-5; D gene uncertain. CDR3 length: 13 amino acids. The V gene's germline CDR1 is MNHEY and CDR2 SVGEGT. The germline V and J ends were trimmed by 3 bases and 5 bases, with 10 bases remaining between them. The CDR3 loop is CASSYGVLETQYF. DNA of the CDR3: TGTGCCAGCAGTTATGGGGTCCTGGAGACCCAGTACTTC.

This chain connects TRBV25-1 to TRBJ2-1, with 7 bases that match TRBD1. CDR1 and CDR2 from the germline V gene are MGHDK and SYGVNS. V was clipped by 7 bases and J by 7 bases; unmatched bases: 7. This CDR3 spans 13 amino acids. Here the CDR3 DNA reads TGTGCCAGCACCCCAACAGGGGATAATGAGCAGTTCTTC. It translates to CASTPTGDNEQFF. Complete variable domain (other parts from reference TRBV25-1 and TRBJ2-1): EADIYQTPRYLVIGTGKKITLECSQTMGHDKMYWYQQDPGMELHLIHYSYGVNSTEKGDLSSESTVSRIRTEHFPLTLESARPSHTSQYLCASTPTGDNEQFFGPGTRLTVL.

CDR3 region: CASSAEASGRAYNEQFF. The DNA of the CDR3 is TGTGCCAGCAGTGCGGAAGCTAGCGGGAGGGCCTACAATGAGCAGTTCTTC. The chain recombines TRBV27 with TRBJ2-1; 12 positions agree with TRBD2. Germline-derived CDR1 and CDR2 are MNHEY and SMNVEV (reference sequence). J gave up 2 bases and V 5 bases, and 7 bases lay outside the gene matches. The CDR3 spans 17 residues.

V usage is TRBV20-1 and J usage is TRBJ2-3; TRBD2 matches at 13 bases. Trimming cost V 4 bases and J 4 bases; bases outside gene matches: 5. Germline CDR1 and CDR2: DFQATT and SNEGSKA (reference sequence). There are 15 residues in the CDR3. The CDR3 DNA reads TGCAGTGCTACTAGACTAGCGGGAGGCCCAGATACGCAGTATTTT. Its protein is CSATRLAGGPDTQYF.